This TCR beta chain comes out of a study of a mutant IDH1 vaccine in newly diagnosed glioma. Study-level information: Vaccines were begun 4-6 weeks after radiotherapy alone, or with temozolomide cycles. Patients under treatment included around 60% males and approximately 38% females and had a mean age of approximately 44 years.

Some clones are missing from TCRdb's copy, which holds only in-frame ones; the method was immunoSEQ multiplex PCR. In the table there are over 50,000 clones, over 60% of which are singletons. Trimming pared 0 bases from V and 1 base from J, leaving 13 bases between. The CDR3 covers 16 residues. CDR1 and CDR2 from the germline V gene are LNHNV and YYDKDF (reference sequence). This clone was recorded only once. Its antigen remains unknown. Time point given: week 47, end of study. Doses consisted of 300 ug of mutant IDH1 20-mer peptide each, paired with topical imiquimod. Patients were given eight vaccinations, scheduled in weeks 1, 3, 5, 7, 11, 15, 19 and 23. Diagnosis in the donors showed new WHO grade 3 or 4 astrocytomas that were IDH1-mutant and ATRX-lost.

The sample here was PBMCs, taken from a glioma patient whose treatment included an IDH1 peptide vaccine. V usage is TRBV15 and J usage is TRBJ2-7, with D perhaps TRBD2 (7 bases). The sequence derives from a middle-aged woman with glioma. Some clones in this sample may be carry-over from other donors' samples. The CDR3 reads CATSRDYGGASYEQYF. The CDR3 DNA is TGTGCCACCAGCAGAGATTATGGGGGGGCGTCCTACGAGCAGTACTTC.